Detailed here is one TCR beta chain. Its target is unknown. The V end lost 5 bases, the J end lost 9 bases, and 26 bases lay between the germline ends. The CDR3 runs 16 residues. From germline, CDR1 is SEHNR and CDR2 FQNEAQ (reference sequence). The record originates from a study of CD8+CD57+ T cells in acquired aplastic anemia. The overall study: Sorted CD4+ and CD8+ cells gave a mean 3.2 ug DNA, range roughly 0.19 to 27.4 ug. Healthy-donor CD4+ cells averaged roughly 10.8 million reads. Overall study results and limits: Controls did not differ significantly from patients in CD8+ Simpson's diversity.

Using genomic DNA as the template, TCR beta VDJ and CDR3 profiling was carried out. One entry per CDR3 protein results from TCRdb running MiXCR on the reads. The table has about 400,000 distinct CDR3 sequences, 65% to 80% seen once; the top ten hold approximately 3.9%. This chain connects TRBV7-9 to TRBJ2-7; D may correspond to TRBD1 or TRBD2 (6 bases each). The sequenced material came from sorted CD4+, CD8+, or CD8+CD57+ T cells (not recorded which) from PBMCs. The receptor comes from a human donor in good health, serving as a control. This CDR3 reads CASSRGIRGGSSGQYF. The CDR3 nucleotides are TGTGCCAGCAGCCGAGGAATCAGGGGAGGTTCTTCTGGGCAGTACTTC.